These T cell receptor beta chains were read from a single sample in a study of human T cells and chemical hapten exposure. TCRdb processed the RACE reads anew with MiXCR; each CDR3 protein has one entry. The table includes around 50,000 distinct CDR3 sequences, 8.5% to 10% detected once. Sequencing was performed on whole blood, taken in connection with sensitization to the hapten diphenylcyclopropenone (DPC). The receptors shown here come from a woman between 45 and 60 years old with alopecia areata. Some clones in this sample may be carry-over from other donors' samples. Both conserved end residues are part of each CDR3. A D gene is named only where the DNA matches it firmly. Rows may omit the clone size; those that give it use once, few, many or a size class.

DNA | CDR3 | V | size | D | J | length
TGTGCCAGCAGCTTCAACAGGGGCCAAGAGACCCAGTACTTC | CASSFNRGQETQYF | TRBV5-4 | . | TRBD1 | TRBJ2-5 | 14
TGCAGCTCCTCTAAAGGGGACAGGGCCACTGAAGCTTTCTTT | CSSSKGDRATEAFF | TRBV29-1 | few | TRBD1 | TRBJ1-1 | 14
TGTGCCAGCAGTTACTCGGAGGGGGCAGGATCTGGGGCCAACGTCCTGACTTTC | CASSYSEGAGSGANVLTF | TRBV6-5 | few | . | TRBJ2-6 | 18
TGTGCCAGCAGCTACAGTCACGAATCCTTTGAAGCTTTCTTT | CASSYSHESFEAFF | TRBV6-4 | few | . | TRBJ1-1 | 14
TGTGCCAGCAGTAGGGCCAGCAACTCTGGAAACACCATATATTTT | CASSRASNSGNTIYF | TRBV27 | many | . | TRBJ1-3 | 15
TGTGCCAGCAGTTTATTCCCGACTAGCGGTCCCTACGAGCAGTACTTC | CASSLFPTSGPYEQYF | TRBV28 | . | TRBD2 | TRBJ2-7 | 16
TGTGCCAGCAGCCAAGACTACGACTATGGCTACACCTTC | CASSQDYDYGYTF | TRBV14 | many | . | TRBJ1-2 | 13
TGTGCCAGCAGCTCGTCGGGGGGATTGGCCCAGCATTTT | CASSSSGGLAQHF | TRBV11-2 | . | . | TRBJ1-5 | 13
TGTGCCAGCAGCATCGCAGGGAGCCTCACTGAAGCTTTCTTT | CASSIAGSLTEAFF | TRBV12-3/TRBV12-4 | . | . | TRBJ1-1 | 14
TGTGCCAGCAGCGAAGGACAGCTTAATCAGCCCCAGCATTTT | CASSEGQLNQPQHF | TRBV7-9 | . | . | TRBJ1-5 | 14
TGTGCCAGCAGCTTAGTTGGGACAGCTGTGGGTGAAAAACTGTTTTTT | CASSLVGTAVGEKLFF | TRBV7-2 | many | TRBD1 | TRBJ1-4 | 16
TGCAGCGTTGACAGCTATGGCTACACCTTC | CSVDSYGYTF | TRBV29-1 | . | . | TRBJ1-2 | 10
TGTGCCAGCAGCCAAGATCCTGGGTCGTGGCAGGCCCAACAAGAGACCCAGTACTTC | CASSQDPGSWQAQQETQYF | TRBV3-1 | . | . | TRBJ2-5 | 19
TGTGCCATCAGTGAGTCAGGAAACCGGGACAGTTACTCCTACGAGCAGTACTTC | CAISESGNRDSYSYEQYF | TRBV10-3 | . | TRBD1 | TRBJ2-7 | 18
TGCAGCGTTCTTGACAGAAACACTGAAGCTTTCTTT | CSVLDRNTEAFF | TRBV29-1 | many | . | TRBJ1-1 | 12
TGTGCCAGCAGCCACTCGACTAGCGGGGGAACATACAATGAGCAGTTCTTC | CASSHSTSGGTYNEQFF | TRBV11-2 | few | TRBD2 | TRBJ2-1 | 17
TGCAGTGCTAGCCGGGACCTCAATCAGCCCCAGCATTTT | CSASRDLNQPQHF | TRBV20-1 | . | . | TRBJ1-5 | 13
TGTGCCAGCAGCGTAGTGGACAGGGATGGCTACACCTTC | CASSVVDRDGYTF | TRBV9 | . | TRBD1 | TRBJ1-2 | 13
TGTGCCAGCTCACCAACAGGGAGTCAGCCCCAGCATTTT | CASSPTGSQPQHF | TRBV18 | many | . | TRBJ1-5 | 13
TGTGCCAGCAGCCCTCTATTGGGTGGGGGTAACACTGAAGCTTTCTTT | CASSPLLGGGNTEAFF | TRBV4-2 | few | . | TRBJ1-1 | 16
TGTGCCAGCAGCCAAGATCATGGGGGTTCGGCCGAGCAGTACTTC | CASSQDHGGSAEQYF | TRBV3-1 | many | . | TRBJ2-7 | 15
TGCAGCGCTGGACAGGGTCTCTATGGCTACACCTTC | CSAGQGLYGYTF | TRBV29-1 | few | TRBD1 | TRBJ1-2 | 12
TGTGCCAGCAGTCAAACTAGCGGGGCTTCCTACGAGCAGTACTTC | CASSQTSGASYEQYF | TRBV12-3/TRBV12-4 | . | TRBD2 | TRBJ2-7 | 15
TGTGCCAGCAGTCCCTCCGGGACTAGCGGATACGAGCAGTACTTC | CASSPSGTSGYEQYF | TRBV7-2 | . | TRBD2 | TRBJ2-7 | 15
TGTGCCAGCAGTCAAGCGGGAGCATCTCAAGAGACCCAGTACTTC | CASSQAGASQETQYF | TRBV6-6 | . | TRBD2 | TRBJ2-5 | 15
TGTGCCAGCAGCAAAGGCGGTGGGCGCAGTGCCAACTCTGGGGCCAACGTCCTGACTTTC | CASSKGGGRSANSGANVLTF | TRBV21-1 | . | . | TRBJ2-6 | 20